What follows are 26 T cell receptor beta chains derived from one specimen sequenced in a study of spatial heterogeneity in lung cancer. Noted time point: sample taken at primary tumor resection. These receptors' antigens are unknown. TCRdb processed the 5' RACE reads anew with MiXCR; each CDR3 protein has one entry. The data show about 13,000 distinct CDR3 sequences, under 6% seen once. Findings and limits, study-wide: Tracking of tumor mutation counts was seen in expanded intratumoral alpha and beta TCR counts.

The sequencing used lung tumor tissue, collected at surgery. All receptors come from a male donor with early-stage non-small cell lung cancer.

This clonotype was picked up many times. Because this beta chain is a stray read in a library intended to capture alpha chains, its abundance should not be given much weight. This chain links TRBV5-5 with TRBJ1-6; no clear D. Germline V gene data show CDR1 as SGHKS and CDR2 as YYEKEE (reference sequence). Trimming shortened V by 0 bases and J by 13 bases, and 11 bases separated the two germline ends. This CDR3 is 13 amino acids long. The CDR3 loop is CASSLVGPGPLHF. CDR3 coding DNA: TGTGCCAGCAGCTTGGTAGGGCCTGGGCCCCTCCACTTT.

This clonotype has more than one count but fewer than ten. This beta chain is a stray sequence in a library constructed for alpha chains; its clone size is not meaningful. This chain connects TRBV5-8 to TRBJ1-5; D remains unclear. The CDR3 is made up of 15 amino acids. V was pared by 4 bases and J by 0 bases, with 11 bases between. Per the germline V gene, CDR1 is SGHTS and CDR2 is YDEGEE. CDR3 DNA sequence: TGTGCCAGCAGCCCGGGCGCTTATAGCAATCAGCCCCAGCATTTT. Translation gives CASSPGAYSNQPQHF.

At least ten counts were recorded for this clonotype. With the library built for alpha chains, this beta chain is off target and its frequency is not meaningful. V and J are TRBV9 and TRBJ2-7, with 9 positions matching TRBD1. CDR1 is SGDLS, CDR2 YYNGEE, per germline. With V trimmed by 4 bases and J by 8 bases, 13 bases remained unmatched. The CDR3 runs 15 residues. In nucleotides, the CDR3 is TGTGCCAGCAGCCCACTCGGGACAGGGCTTACTCAGCAGTACTTC. Amino acid sequence: CASSPLGTGLTQQYF.

In this sample, this clonotype is medium-sized. The library was built for alpha chains, so this beta chain is an off-target read and its size means little. The chain is built from TRBV6-2 or TRBV6-3 and TRBJ2-1; 7 bases fit TRBD2. Trimming removed 6 bases from V and 5 bases from J; junction bases left unmatched: 13. The CDR3 loop spans 16 amino acids. Per germline, CDR1 MNHEY and CDR2 SVGEGT. In nucleotides, the CDR3 is TGTGCCAGCAGGGATTCTGGTGGGGGGGGTGACAATGAGCAGTTCTTC. It translates to CASRDSGGGGDNEQFF.

This clonotype came up a few times. As an off-target read in a library built for alpha chains, this beta chain has a frequency of little significance. V is TRBV29-1 and J is TRBJ2-7; D unclear. Germline V lookup: CDR1 SQVTM, CDR2 ANQGSEA. The CDR3 covers 12 residues. Deletions cut 8 bases from V and 0 bases from J, with 11 bases between. In DNA, the CDR3 is TGCAGCATCCGGGCTAGCTCCTACGAGCAGTACTTC. Its protein product is CSIRASSYEQYF.

Remarks on this clonotype: A library prepared for alpha chains yielded this beta chain as an off-target read; its size is of little meaning. J is TRBJ2-2 and V is TRBV11-2; D ambiguous. The V gene lost 0 bases and the J gene lost 0 bases, with 5 bases spanning the gap. Germline-derived CDR1 and CDR2 are SGHAT and FQNNGV. There are 15 residues in the CDR3. The CDR3 loop reads CASSLDRPNTGELFF. CDR3 sequence (DNA): TGTGCCAGCAGCTTAGACAGACCGAACACCGGGGAGCTGTTTTTT.

This clonotype was counted at least ten times. Because the library targeted alpha chains, this beta chain is an off-target read whose size means little. V usage is TRBV10-1 and J usage is TRBJ2-2; weak D call: TRBD1 (5 bases). Trimming took 3 bases from V and 2 from J, leaving 13 bases between them. The CDR3 consists of 16 residues. CDR1 and CDR2 from the germline V gene are WNHNN and SYGVQD (reference sequence). CDR3 coding DNA: TGCGCCAGCAGTGAAGGATCAGGGCTTAACACCGGGGAGCTGTTTTTT. Protein: CASSEGSGLNTGELFF.

This clonotype occurred many times. A library made for alpha chains picked up this beta chain off target, so its size means little. The J gene is TRBJ2-5, the V gene TRBV4-2, with 7 bases aligning to TRBD1. Germline V CDR1 and CDR2: LGHNA, YNFKEQ. This CDR3 comprises 15 residues. V dropped 2 bases and J dropped 2; count of bases not matched to a gene: 5. The CDR3 nucleotides are TGTGCCAGCAGCCAATCCCCGACAGGGCAAGAGACCCAGTACTTC. It is translated as CASSQSPTGQETQYF.

This clonotype was found many times. With the library built for alpha chains, this beta chain is off target and its frequency is not meaningful. This chain connects TRBV29-1 to TRBJ2-1; TRBD1 is a possible D gene (5 bases). V gave up 5 bases and J gave up 4 bases, with 12 bases separating them. This CDR3 contains 13 residues. The germline V gene has CDR1 SQVTM and CDR2 ANQGSEA. The CDR3 spells CSVCQGLYNEQFF. Here the CDR3 DNA reads TGCAGCGTTTGCCAGGGTTTGTACAATGAGCAGTTCTTC.

This clonotype has at least ten counts. Within a library made for alpha chains, this beta chain is off target, and its count is uninformative. V usage is TRBV2 and J usage is TRBJ1-1; the match to TRBD1 covers 7 bases. This CDR3 is built from 15 residues. Germline values: CDR1 SNHLY, CDR2 FYNNEI. V lost 4 bases to trimming and J lost 0 bases; unmatched junction nucleotides: 5. CDR3 residues: CASSAQGFMNTEAFF. The CDR3 DNA reads as TGTGCCAGCAGTGCACAGGGGTTCATGAACACTGAAGCTTTCTTT.

This clonotype was counted at least ten times. The library was built for alpha chains, so this beta chain is an off-target read and its size means little. V is TRBV15 and J is TRBJ1-6, with D possibly being TRBD1 (5 bases). Trimming pared 0 bases from V and 9 bases from J, leaving 12 bases between. The CDR3 is 15 amino acids. Germline V gives CDR1 LNHNV, CDR2 YYDKDF (reference sequence). The CDR3 DNA is TGTGCCACCAGCAGAGATACGGGGGTAGGTTCACCCCTCCACTTT. This sequence encodes CATSRDTGVGSPLHF.

Note on this clonotype: This may come from a read error, since a much larger clone is one base off. This beta chain is a stray sequence in a library constructed for alpha chains; its clone size is not meaningful. This sequence joins TRBV11-2 and TRBJ2-7; D is uncertain. Germline CDR1 SGHAT, CDR2 FQNNGV. V shed 5 bases and J shed 6 bases, with 14 bases lying between them. The CDR3 spans 13 residues. The CDR3 protein is CASSLTGAPEQYF. CDR3 bases: TGTGCCAGCAGCCTGACGGGCGCGCCCGAGCAGTACTTC. Variable domain in full (rest from reference TRBV11-2 and TRBJ2-7): EAGVAQSPRYKIIEKRQSVAFWCNPISGHATLYWYQQILGQGPKLLIQFQNNGVVDDSQLPKDRFSAERLKGVDSTLKIQPAKLEDSAVYLCASSLTGAPEQYFGPGTRLTVT.

This clonotype has at least ten counts. The library was built for alpha chains, so this beta chain is an off-target read and its size means little. The chain has TRBV28 and TRBJ2-2; 7 nucleotides agree with TRBD1. V shed 6 bases, J shed 1 base, and the junction held 2 bases outside the gene matches. CDR3 length: 14 residues. Germline V gives CDR1 MDHEN, CDR2 SYDVKM. The CDR3 DNA sequence: TGTGCCAGCAGGCGGACAGGGAACACCGGGGAGCTGTTTTTT. It yields the protein CASRRTGNTGELFF. The variable domain in full, with the rest retrieved from reference TRBV28 and TRBJ2-2, is DVKVTQSSRYLVKRTGEKVFLECVQDMDHENMFWYRQDPGLGLRLIYFSYDVKMKEKGDIPEGYSVSREKKERFSLILESASTNQTSMYLCASRRTGNTGELFFGEGSRLTVL.

Ten or more counts support this clonotype. A library made for alpha chains picked up this beta chain off target, so its size means little. This chain connects TRBV5-5 to TRBJ2-2; D assignment may be TRBD1 or TRBD2 (5 bases each). Germline CDR1 is SGHKS and CDR2 is YYEKEE (reference sequence). The CDR3 extends over 17 amino acids. V dropped 4 bases and J dropped 2 bases, with 18 bases sitting between them. The CDR3: CASSPRRGDLNTGELFF. The CDR3, as DNA: TGTGCCAGCAGCCCCCGGAGAGGGGATCTTAACACCGGGGAGCTGTTTTTT.

This clonotype was seen at least ten times. As an off-target read in a library built for alpha chains, this beta chain has a frequency of little significance. DNA of the CDR3: TGCAGTGCTAGGGGGGTAAATTACGAGCAGTACTTC. It codes for CSARGVNYEQYF. The chain carries TRBV20-1 and TRBJ2-7, with D perhaps given as TRBD1 or TRBD2 (5 bases each). The CDR3 is 12 residues long. The germline CDR1 and CDR2 sequences are DFQATT and SNEGSKA (reference sequence). Trimming stripped 3 bases from V and 4 bases from J, with 10 bases between.

This clonotype appeared many times. The library was built for alpha chains, so this beta chain is an off-target read and its size means little. The chain recombines TRBV6-2 or TRBV6-3 with TRBJ1-5, with D tentatively TRBD1 (6 bases). Germline loops: CDR1 MNHEY, CDR2 SVGEGT. V shed 5 bases and J shed 2 bases, with 16 bases lying between them. The CDR3 is made up of 16 amino acids. CDR3 DNA: TGTGCCAGCAGTCCAAGTCAGGGGAACGGCAATCAGCCCCAGCATTTT. Amino acids: CASSPSQGNGNQPQHF.

This clonotype was seen ten or more times. Because the library targeted alpha chains, this beta chain is an off-target read whose size means little. The rearrangement uses TRBV7-2 and TRBJ2-5; the D gene is possibly TRBD2 (6 bases). Trimming cost V 1 base and J 2 bases, with 11 bases left between them. The CDR3 loop spans 15 amino acids. Germline CDR1 and CDR2: SGHTA and FQGNSA. The CDR3 sequence: CASSLVGTGQETQYF. CDR3 bases: TGTGCCAGCAGCTTAGTCGGGACTGGACAAGAGACCCAGTACTTC.

This clonotype was seen ten or more times. Since it is a stray read in a library aimed at alpha chains, this beta chain has a size that is not meaningful. This sequence joins TRBV20-1 and TRBJ2-5; 7 nucleotides agree with TRBD2. Unmatched junction bases numbered 9, after V lost 4 bases and J lost 4 bases. The V gene's germline CDR1 is DFQATT and CDR2 SNEGSKA (reference sequence). This CDR3 has 14 residues. The CDR3 sequence: CSANLQRGAETQYF. The CDR3 DNA is TGCAGTGCTAATCTTCAGCGGGGAGCAGAGACCCAGTACTTC.

This clonotype was recorded many times. A library made for alpha chains picked up this beta chain off target, so its size means little. The rearrangement uses TRBV14 and TRBJ2-1; D gene uncertain. The CDR3 runs to 11 residues. Germline V lookup: CDR1 SGHDN, CDR2 FVKESK. With 5 bases removed from V and 6 bases from J, the gap between germline ends came to 5 bases. CDR3 coding DNA: TGTGCCAGCAGCAAATTCAATGAGCAGTTCTTC. This codes for CASSKFNEQFF.

This clonotype was seen at least ten times. This beta chain is a stray read from a library made for alpha chains; its abundance is not meaningful. The gene calls are TRBV12-3 or TRBV12-4 and TRBJ2-5; D unresolved. Trimming took off 1 base at V and 7 bases at J, with 4 bases between the two ends. The CDR3 totals 11 residues. The CDR3, as DNA: TGTGCCAGCAGTTTAGTCCTGACCCAGTACTTC. This sequence encodes CASSLVLTQYF.

This clonotype was counted many times. In a library made to pick up alpha chains, this beta chain is a stray read with a size that means little. This sequence joins TRBV28 and TRBJ1-5, with D possibly TRBD1 on 6 matching bases. The CDR3 contains 15 residues. Per germline, CDR1 MDHEN and CDR2 SYDVKM. Between the trimmed V and J ends, which lost 5 bases and 1 base, there was a span of 12 bases. In DNA, the CDR3 is TGTGCCAGCAGTCTACACAGGGCCAGCAATCAGCCCCAGCATTTT. Amino acids: CASSLHRASNQPQHF.

In this sample, this clonotype turned up many times. This beta chain is an off-target read within a library intended for alpha chains, so its frequency means little. The chain combines TRBV29-1 with TRBJ1-2; D not resolved. There are 14 residues in the CDR3. Germline CDR1 and CDR2: SQVTM and ANQGSEA. V was shortened by 4 bases and J by 5 bases, with 17 bases between the two germline ends. The CDR3 DNA reads TGCAGCGTTGTAAAAGGAATTGGTCTTTATGGCTACACCTTC. This sequence encodes CSVVKGIGLYGYTF.

This clonotype has at least ten counts. With the library built for alpha chains, this beta chain is off target and its frequency is not meaningful. The chain has TRBV4-2 and TRBJ2-7; 13 positions match TRBD2. Germline-derived CDR1 and CDR2 are LGHNA and YNFKEQ. With V trimmed by 1 base and J by 0 bases, 3 bases remained unmatched. The CDR3 contains 17 residues. The CDR3 spells CASSQGLAGGSSYEQYF. CDR3 sequence (DNA): TGTGCCAGCAGCCAAGGACTAGCGGGGGGTTCCTCCTACGAGCAGTACTTC.

Concerning this clonotype: A library prepared for alpha chains yielded this beta chain as an off-target read; its size is of little meaning. CDR3 bases: TGTGCCATCAGCCTCCAGCTAGCGGGGGCCTACAATGAGCAGTTCTTC. Encoded protein: CAISLQLAGAYNEQFF. The chain links TRBV10-3 to TRBJ2-1, with TRBD2 matching over 10 bases. V gave up 6 bases and J gave up 2 bases; unmatched junction bases: 7. The CDR3 length is 16 residues. CDR1 is ENHRY, CDR2 SYGVKD, per germline.

This clonotype was detected ten times or more. Being off target in a library aimed at alpha chains, this beta chain has a size of little meaning. The CDR3 DNA reads as TGTGCCAGCAGCCAACCCTGGGGGACAGGGGGCCTCACTGAAGCTTTCTTT. Translating gives CASSQPWGTGGLTEAFF. This chain uses TRBV3-1 with TRBJ1-1, with 12 bases that match TRBD1. The CDR3 has 17 residues. V gave up 2 bases and J gave up 4 bases; unmatched junction bases: 8. CDR1 LGHDT and CDR2 YNNKEL come from the germline V gene (reference sequence).

This clonotype was observed at least ten times. Since the library was made to target alpha chains, this beta chain is a stray read and its abundance is not meaningful. The chain couples TRBV5-1 to TRBJ2-5; perhaps TRBD1 as D (5 bases). V lost 0 bases to trimming and J lost 5 bases, with 11 bases between them. Germline values: CDR1 SGHRS, CDR2 YFSETQ. The CDR3 is 14 amino acids. This CDR3 reads CASSLDARAETQYF. CDR3 sequence (DNA): TGCGCCAGCAGCTTGGACGCCAGGGCCGAGACCCAGTACTTC.